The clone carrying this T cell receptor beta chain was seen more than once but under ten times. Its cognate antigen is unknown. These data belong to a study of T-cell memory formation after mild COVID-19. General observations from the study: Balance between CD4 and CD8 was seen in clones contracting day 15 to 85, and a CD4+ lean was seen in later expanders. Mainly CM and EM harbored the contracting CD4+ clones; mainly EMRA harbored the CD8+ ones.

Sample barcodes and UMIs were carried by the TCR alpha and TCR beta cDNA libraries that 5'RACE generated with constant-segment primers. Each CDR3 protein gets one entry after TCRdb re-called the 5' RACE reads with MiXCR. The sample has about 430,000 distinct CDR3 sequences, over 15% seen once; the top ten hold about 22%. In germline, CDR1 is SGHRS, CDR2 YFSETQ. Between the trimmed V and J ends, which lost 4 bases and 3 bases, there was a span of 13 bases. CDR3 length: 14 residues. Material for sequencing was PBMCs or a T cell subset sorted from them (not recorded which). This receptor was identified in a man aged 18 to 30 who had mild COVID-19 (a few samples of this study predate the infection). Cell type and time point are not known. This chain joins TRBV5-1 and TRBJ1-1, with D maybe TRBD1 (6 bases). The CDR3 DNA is TGCGCCAGCAGCACCGGACAGTCACACACTGAAGCTTTCTTT. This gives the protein CASSTGQSHTEAFF.